The sequence of this TCR beta chain was determined in a study of cytomegalovirus exposure and HLA in healthy donors. Looking at the study overall: Across 300 to 400 genotyped donors, around 80% landed in the Caucasian-associated ancestry cluster. Whole-study results and caveats: What a later analysis reportedly showed was that an Asian-associated ancestry cluster had fewer N-insertions than the 666-donor mean. Later analysis found that TCR beta chains associated with HLA were more clonally expanded than other, equally common chains. Among the most significant clusters, several appeared linked to common viral pathogens in a later analysis.

On this clone: Its specificity is unknown.

The V end was cut by 6 bases, the J end by 8 bases, with 11 bases between. The CDR3 runs 11 residues. Germline V lookup: CDR1 MGHDK, CDR2 SYGVNS. Primers: 60 Vbeta forward and 13 Jbeta reverse. Profiling relied on immunoSEQ multiplex PCR, and the TCRdb table lists in-frame clones only, not all of them. Among about 130,000 clones listed, about four fifths were seen once. The chain employs TRBV25-1 and TRBJ2-7, with no clear D. The specimen was PBMCs. The sequence derives from a woman aged 40 to 50 in good health and CMV-seronegative. CDR3 coding DNA: TGTGCCAGCAGCACCGTGGGCCAGCAGTACTTC. Translated, it gives CASSTVGQQYF.